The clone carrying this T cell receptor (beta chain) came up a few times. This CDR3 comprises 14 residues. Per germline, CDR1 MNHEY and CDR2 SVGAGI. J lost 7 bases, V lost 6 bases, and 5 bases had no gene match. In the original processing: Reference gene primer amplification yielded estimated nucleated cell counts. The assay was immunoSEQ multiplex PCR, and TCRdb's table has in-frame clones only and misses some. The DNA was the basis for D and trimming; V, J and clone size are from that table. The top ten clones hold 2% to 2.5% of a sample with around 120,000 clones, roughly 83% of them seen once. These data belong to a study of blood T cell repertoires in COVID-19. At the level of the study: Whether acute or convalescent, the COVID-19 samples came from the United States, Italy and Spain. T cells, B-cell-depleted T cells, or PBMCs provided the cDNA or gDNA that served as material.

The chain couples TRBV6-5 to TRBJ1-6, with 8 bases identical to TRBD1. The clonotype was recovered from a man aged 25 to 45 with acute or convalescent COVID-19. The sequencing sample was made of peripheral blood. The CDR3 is CASRVDRGNSPLHF. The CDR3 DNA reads TGTGCCAGCAGAGTCGACAGGGGAAATTCACCCCTCCACTTT.